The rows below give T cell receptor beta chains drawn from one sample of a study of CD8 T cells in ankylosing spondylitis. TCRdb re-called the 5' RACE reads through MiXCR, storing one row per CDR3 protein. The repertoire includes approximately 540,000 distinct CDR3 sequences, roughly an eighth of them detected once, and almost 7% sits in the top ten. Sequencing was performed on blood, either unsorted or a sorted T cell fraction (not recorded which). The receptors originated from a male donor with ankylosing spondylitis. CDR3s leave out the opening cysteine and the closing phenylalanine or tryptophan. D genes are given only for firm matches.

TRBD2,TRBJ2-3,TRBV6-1,ASSEPTSSPTDTQY
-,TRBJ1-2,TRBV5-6,ASSLSRTLYGYT
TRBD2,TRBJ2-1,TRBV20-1,SKMGLAAYNEQF
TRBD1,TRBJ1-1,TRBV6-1,ASRTGGSHTEAF
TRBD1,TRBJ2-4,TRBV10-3,AISEGQGAKNIQY
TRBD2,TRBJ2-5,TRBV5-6,ASRKGLGQETQY
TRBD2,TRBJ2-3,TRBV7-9,GGLAGADTQY
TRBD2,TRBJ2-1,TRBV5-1,ASSLTGGRAGNEQF
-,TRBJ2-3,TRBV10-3,AISESELSDTQY
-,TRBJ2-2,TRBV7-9,ASSLVLPGTGELF
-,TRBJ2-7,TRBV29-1,SVMVPGGGGYEQY
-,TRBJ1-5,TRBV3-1,ASSQSDSNQPQH
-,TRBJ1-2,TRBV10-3,AIRDDRIGYGYT
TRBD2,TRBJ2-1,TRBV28,ATRMGSGRENEQF
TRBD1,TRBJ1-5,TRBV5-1,ASSWGTGDQPQH
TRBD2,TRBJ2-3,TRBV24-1,ATSDGTSGADTQY
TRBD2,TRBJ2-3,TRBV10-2,ASYAGSGRADTQY
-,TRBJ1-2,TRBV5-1,ASSLEPATYGYT
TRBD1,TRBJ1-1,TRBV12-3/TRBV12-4,ASSFQTGVGEAF
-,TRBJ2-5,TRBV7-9,ASSLVGDVEETQY
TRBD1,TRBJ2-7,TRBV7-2,ASSWGQSYEQY
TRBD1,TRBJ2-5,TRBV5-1,ASSNDRGYETQY
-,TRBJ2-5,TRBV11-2,ASSPYSGTKETQY
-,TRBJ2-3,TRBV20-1,SARVLGHRQYTDTQY
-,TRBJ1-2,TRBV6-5,ASSFRGPGYGYT
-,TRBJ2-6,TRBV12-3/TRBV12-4,ASTRQGSSGANVLT
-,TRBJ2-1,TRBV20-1,SARTRGDWDEQF
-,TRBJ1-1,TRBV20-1,SAAGATEAF
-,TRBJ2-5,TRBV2,ASLVRVRETQY
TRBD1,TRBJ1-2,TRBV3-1,ASSQRTGGYGYT
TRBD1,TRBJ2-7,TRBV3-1,ASSRGTGIGEQY
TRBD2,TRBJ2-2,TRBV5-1,ASSYRSGRGGTGELF
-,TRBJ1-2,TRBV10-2,ASSESGVWDGYT
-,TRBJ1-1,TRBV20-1,SAEEGWVTEAF
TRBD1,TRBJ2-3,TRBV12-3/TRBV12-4,ASSIRQGQGPDTQY
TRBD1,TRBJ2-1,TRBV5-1,ASGQGQGSYNEQF
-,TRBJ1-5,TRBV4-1,ASSQPNQPQH
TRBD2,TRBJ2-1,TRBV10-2,ASHLAGGPVNEQF
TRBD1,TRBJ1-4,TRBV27,ASRRTGNKLF
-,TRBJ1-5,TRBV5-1,ASSSAQPQH
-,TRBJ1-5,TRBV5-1,ASSRDQGLEPQH
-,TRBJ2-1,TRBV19,ASRWRAGEQF